This record looks at one T cell receptor (beta chain) sequence and its context. These data come from a study of T cell changes during pregnancy in multiple sclerosis. Sequenced by immunoSEQ multiplex PCR; TCRdb stores in-frame clones only, minus some. The table has about 40,000 clones, about 88% seen once. V trimming: 0 bases; J trimming: 8 bases; junction bases outside the gene matches: 1. The CDR3 has 12 amino acids. The germline V gene has CDR1 SGHTS and CDR2 YDEGEE. The receptor's source is a female donor with multiple sclerosis, enrolled in a pregnancy study. The material sequenced was CD8+ T cells from peripheral blood mononuclear cells, taken in the first trimester of pregnancy. The chain has TRBV5-8 and TRBJ1-2, with TRBD1 identical over 7 bases. The CDR3 sequence is CASSLDRGGYTF. In nucleotides, the CDR3 is TGTGCCAGCAGCTTGGACAGGGGCGGCTACACCTTC.